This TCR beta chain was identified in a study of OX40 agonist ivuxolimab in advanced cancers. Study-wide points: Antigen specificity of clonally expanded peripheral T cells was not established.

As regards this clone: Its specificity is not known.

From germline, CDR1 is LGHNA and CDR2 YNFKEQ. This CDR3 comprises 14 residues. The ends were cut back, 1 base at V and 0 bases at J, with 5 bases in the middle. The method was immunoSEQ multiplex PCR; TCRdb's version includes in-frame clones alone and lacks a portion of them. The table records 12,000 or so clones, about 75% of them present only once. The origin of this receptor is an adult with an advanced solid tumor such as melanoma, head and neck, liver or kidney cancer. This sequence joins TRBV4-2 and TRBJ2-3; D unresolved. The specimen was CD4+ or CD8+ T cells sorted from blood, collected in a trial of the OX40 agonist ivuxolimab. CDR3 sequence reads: CASSQASSTDTQYF. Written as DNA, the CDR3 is TGTGCCAGCAGCCAAGCGTCTAGCACAGATACGCAGTATTTT.